A selection of T cell receptor beta chains follows, all from one sample in a study of prognosis after radiotherapy for stage I lung cancer. In TCRdb, the multiplex PCR reads were re-called with MiXCR into one record per CDR3 protein. This table holds about 14,000 distinct CDR3 sequences, about 55% found once. The material sequenced was PBMCs, taken before or after stereotactic body radiation therapy (not recorded which). The receptors derive from a donor at least 50 years old with non-small cell lung cancer. CDR3s include the opening cysteine and the closing phenylalanine or tryptophan. D genes are given only for firm matches. Expanded clones are given a class, and other clones once, few, many or no size at all.

j_gene: TRBJ2-1
v_gene: TRBV28
d_gene: TRBD2
abundance: NA
CDR3nt: TGTGCCAGCAGTTTTGGGGGACCTAGCGGGAGGGGAAATGAGAAGTTCTTC
CDR3aa: CASSFGGPSGRGNEKFF

j_gene: TRBJ2-1
v_gene: TRBV9
d_gene: TRBD2
abundance: NA
CDR3nt: TGTGCCAGCATCGTAGCACCCCCCGGGACTAGCGGAAGCAGTTATGAGCAGTTCTTC
CDR3aa: CASIVAPPGTSGSSYEQFF

j_gene: TRBJ2-7
v_gene: TRBV6-1
d_gene: TRBD2
abundance: NA
CDR3nt: TGTGCCAGCATCCGGACTAGCTCATACGAGCAGTACTTC
CDR3aa: CASIRTSSYEQYF

j_gene: TRBJ1-1
v_gene: TRBV6-1
d_gene: NA
abundance: many
CDR3nt: TGTGCCAGCAGTGTAGGGCCTGAAGCTTTCTTT
CDR3aa: CASSVGPEAFF

j_gene: TRBJ2-7
v_gene: TRBV3-1
d_gene: NA
abundance: large
CDR3nt: TGTGCCAGCAGCCAGGGACCCGGGGATCTCTACGAGCAGTACTTC
CDR3aa: CASSQGPGDLYEQYF

j_gene: TRBJ2-5
v_gene: TRBV19
d_gene: NA
abundance: NA
CDR3nt: TGTGCCAGTTCCAGGGGTTACCAAGAGACCCAGTACTTC
CDR3aa: CASSRGYQETQYF

j_gene: TRBJ2-2
v_gene: TRBV9
d_gene: NA
abundance: NA
CDR3nt: TGTGCCAGCAGCGCCCAACAGGTCTTGAACACCTGGGAGCTGTTTTTT
CDR3aa: CASSAQQVLNTWELFF

j_gene: TRBJ2-4
v_gene: TRBV5-6
d_gene: TRBD2
abundance: many
CDR3nt: TGTGCCAGCAGCTTTTCCCTAGCGGGGATAGCCAAAAACATTCAGTACTTC
CDR3aa: CASSFSLAGIAKNIQYF

j_gene: TRBJ2-1
v_gene: TRBV27
d_gene: TRBD2
abundance: many
CDR3nt: TGTGCCAGCAGGCCAGCGGGAGGAGGCAATGAGCAGTTCTTC
CDR3aa: CASRPAGGGNEQFF

j_gene: TRBJ1-2
v_gene: TRBV6-1
d_gene: TRBD1
abundance: NA
CDR3nt: TGTGCCAGCAGAGAACAGGGGGCCAGGAGTGGCTACACCTTC
CDR3aa: CASREQGARSGYTF

j_gene: TRBJ1-2
v_gene: TRBV19
d_gene: NA
abundance: many
CDR3nt: TGTGCCAGTAGTATAGAAGACAGGCTTAACTATGGCTACACCTTC
CDR3aa: CASSIEDRLNYGYTF

j_gene: TRBJ2-1
v_gene: TRBV2
d_gene: TRBD2
abundance: medium-sized
CDR3nt: TGTGCCAGCAGTGTCCGTAACGCGGGAGAGGGGCGGCAGTTCTTC
CDR3aa: CASSVRNAGEGRQFF

j_gene: TRBJ1-1
v_gene: TRBV5-1
d_gene: TRBD1
abundance: medium-sized
CDR3nt: TGCGCCAGCAGCCCCGGGGGGGGACAGGGCTTTGGCACTGAAGCTTTCTTT
CDR3aa: CASSPGGGQGFGTEAFF

j_gene: TRBJ1-5
v_gene: TRBV27
d_gene: NA
abundance: NA
CDR3nt: TGTGCCAGCAGTTTAACCGACGGTGGTCCCCATCATTTT
CDR3aa: CASSLTDGGPHHF

j_gene: TRBJ2-7
v_gene: TRBV4-2
d_gene: NA
abundance: medium-sized
CDR3nt: TGCGCCAGCAGCCAAGATCTCGGTTTCACCTACGAGCAGTACTTC
CDR3aa: CASSQDLGFTYEQYF

j_gene: TRBJ2-5
v_gene: TRBV5-1
d_gene: NA
abundance: many
CDR3nt: TGCGCCACCCAAGGGCAGGGGGGAGAGACCCAGTACTTC
CDR3aa: CATQGQGGETQYF

j_gene: TRBJ2-7
v_gene: TRBV6-8
d_gene: TRBD2
abundance: once
CDR3nt: TGTGCTATCAAGCGGGAGGAGTTTTCCTACGAGCAGTACTTC
CDR3aa: CAIKREEFSYEQYF